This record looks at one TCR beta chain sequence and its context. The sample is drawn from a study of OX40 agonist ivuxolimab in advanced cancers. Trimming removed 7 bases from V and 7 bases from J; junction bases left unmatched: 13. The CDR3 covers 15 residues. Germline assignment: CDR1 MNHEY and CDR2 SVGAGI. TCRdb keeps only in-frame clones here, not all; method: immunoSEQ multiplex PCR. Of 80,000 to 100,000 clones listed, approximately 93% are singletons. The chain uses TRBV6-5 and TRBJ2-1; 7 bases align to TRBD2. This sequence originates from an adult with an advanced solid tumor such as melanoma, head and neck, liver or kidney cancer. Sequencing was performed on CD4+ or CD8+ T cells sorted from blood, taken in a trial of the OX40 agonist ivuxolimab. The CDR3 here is CASTPGGTRWNEQFF. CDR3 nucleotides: TGTGCCAGCACCCCCGGGGGGACGCGGTGGAATGAGCAGTTCTTC.